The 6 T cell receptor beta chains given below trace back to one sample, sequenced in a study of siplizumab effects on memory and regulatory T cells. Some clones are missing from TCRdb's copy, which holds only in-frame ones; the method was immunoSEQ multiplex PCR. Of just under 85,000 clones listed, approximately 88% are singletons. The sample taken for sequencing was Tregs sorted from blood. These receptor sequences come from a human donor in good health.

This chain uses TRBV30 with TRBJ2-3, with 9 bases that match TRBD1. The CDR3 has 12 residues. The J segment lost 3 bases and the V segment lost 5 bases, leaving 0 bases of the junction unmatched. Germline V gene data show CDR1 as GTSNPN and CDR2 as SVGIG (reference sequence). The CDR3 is CAWDRGTDTQYF. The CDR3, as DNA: TGTGCCTGGGACAGGGGGACAGATACGCAGTATTTT.

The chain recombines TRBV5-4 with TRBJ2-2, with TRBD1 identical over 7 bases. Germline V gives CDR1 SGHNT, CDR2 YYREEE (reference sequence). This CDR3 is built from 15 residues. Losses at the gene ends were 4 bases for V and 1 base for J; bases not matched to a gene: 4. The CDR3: CASSPRTGNTGELFF. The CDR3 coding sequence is TGTGCCAGCAGCCCCAGGACAGGGAACACCGGGGAGCTGTTTTTT. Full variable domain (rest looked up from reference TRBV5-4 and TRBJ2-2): ETGVTQSPTHLIKTRGQQVTLRCSSQSGHNTVSWYQQALGQGPQFIFQYYREEENGRGNFPPRFSGLQFPNYSSELNVNALELDDSALYLCASSPRTGNTGELFFGEGSRLTVL.

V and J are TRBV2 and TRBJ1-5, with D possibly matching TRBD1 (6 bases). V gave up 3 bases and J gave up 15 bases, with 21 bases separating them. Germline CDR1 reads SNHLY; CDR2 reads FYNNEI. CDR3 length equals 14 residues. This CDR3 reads CASSESRDIPVAHF. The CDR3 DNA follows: TGTGCCAGCAGTGAGTCCCGGGACATCCCCGTAGCGCATTTT.

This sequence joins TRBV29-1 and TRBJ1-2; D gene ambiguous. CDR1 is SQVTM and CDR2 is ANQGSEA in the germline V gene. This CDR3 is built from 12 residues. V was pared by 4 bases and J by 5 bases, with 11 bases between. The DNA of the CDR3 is TGCAGCGTTGTAAAGGGCCTATATGGCTACACCTTC. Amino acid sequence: CSVVKGLYGYTF.

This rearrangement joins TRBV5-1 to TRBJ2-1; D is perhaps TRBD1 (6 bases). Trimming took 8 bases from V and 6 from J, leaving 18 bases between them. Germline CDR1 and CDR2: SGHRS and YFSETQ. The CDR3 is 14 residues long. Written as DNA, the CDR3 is TGCGCCAGTTGCGCGCGCAGGGACATCAATGAGCAGTTCTTC. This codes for CASCARRDINEQFF.

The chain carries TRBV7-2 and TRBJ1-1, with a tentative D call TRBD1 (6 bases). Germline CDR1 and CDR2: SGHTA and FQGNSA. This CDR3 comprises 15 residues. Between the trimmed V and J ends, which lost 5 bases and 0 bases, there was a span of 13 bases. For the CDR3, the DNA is TGTGCCAGCAGCCAGTTCAGGGGTTTGAACACTGAAGCTTTCTTT. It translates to CASSQFRGLNTEAFF.